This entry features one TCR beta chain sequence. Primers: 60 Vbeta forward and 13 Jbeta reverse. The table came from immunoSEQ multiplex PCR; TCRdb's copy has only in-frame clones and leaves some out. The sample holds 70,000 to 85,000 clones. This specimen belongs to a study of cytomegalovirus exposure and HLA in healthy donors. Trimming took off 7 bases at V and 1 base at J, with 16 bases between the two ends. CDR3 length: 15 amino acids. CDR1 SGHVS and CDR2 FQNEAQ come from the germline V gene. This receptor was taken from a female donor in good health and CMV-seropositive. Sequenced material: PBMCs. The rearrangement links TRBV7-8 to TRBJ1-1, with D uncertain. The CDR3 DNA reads TGTGCCAGCAACGGAGGGCGAGAGGAGAACACTGAAGCTTTCTTT. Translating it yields CASNGGREENTEAFF.